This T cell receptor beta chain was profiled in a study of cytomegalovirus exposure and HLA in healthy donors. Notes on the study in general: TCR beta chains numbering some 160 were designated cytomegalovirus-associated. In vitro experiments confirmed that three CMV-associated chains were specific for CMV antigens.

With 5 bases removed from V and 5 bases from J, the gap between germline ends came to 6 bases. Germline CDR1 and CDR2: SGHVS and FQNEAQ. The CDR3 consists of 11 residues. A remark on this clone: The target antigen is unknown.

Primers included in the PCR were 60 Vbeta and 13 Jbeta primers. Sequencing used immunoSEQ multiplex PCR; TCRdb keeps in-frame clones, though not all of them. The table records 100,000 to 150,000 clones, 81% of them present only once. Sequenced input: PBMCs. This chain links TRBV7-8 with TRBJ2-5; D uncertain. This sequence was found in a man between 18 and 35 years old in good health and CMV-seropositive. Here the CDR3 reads CASSQDETQYF. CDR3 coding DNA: TGTGCCAGCAGCCAGGATGAGACCCAGTACTTC.